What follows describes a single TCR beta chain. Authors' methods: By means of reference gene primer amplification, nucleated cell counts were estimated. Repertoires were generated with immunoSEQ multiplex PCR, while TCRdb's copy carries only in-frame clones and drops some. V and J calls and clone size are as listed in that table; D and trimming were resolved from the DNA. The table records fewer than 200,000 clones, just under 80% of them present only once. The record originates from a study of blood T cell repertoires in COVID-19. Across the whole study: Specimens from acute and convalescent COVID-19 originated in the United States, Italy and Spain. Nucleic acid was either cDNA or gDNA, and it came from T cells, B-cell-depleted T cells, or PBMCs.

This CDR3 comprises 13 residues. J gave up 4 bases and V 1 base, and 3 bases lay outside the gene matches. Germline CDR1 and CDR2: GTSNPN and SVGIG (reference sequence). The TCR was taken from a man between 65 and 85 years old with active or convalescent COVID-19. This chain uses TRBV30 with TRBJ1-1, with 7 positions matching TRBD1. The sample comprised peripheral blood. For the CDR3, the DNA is TGTGCCTGGAGTGAACAGGGGATCACTGAAGCTTTCTTT. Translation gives CAWSEQGITEAFF.